The rows below give T cell receptor beta chains drawn from one sample of a study of T cell responses to AZD1222 COVID-19 vaccine. The data were produced by immunoSEQ multiplex PCR, yet TCRdb's version contains in-frame clones alone and is incomplete. The sample records 95,000 to 150,000 clones, approximately 85% being singletons. The source material was peripheral blood, sampled on day 0 of AZD1222 vaccination. These TCRs come from an adult in good health. The CDR3 runs from the conserved cysteine through the conserved F or W. The D gene is left open where the match is weak. Rows may omit the clone size; those that give it use once, few, many or a size class.

J | V | size | D | DNA | CDR3
TRBJ1-6 | TRBV4-2 | NA | TRBD1 | TGTGCCAGCAGCCAAGCCAGGGGGCTCTCACCCCTCCACTTT | CASSQARGLSPLHF
TRBJ1-5 | TRBV19 | NA | NA | TGTGCCAGTAGGGTAACAGGGTTCCATCAGCCCCAGCATTTT | CASRVTGFHQPQHF
TRBJ2-6 | TRBV5-4 | NA | NA | TGTGCCAGCAGCAGACGCCTCTTTATGAGTTCTGGGGCCAACGTCCTGACTTTC | CASSRRLFMSSGANVLTF
TRBJ2-3 | TRBV30 | NA | NA | TGTGCCTGGAATCAGGGAAGCACAGATACGCAGTATTTT | CAWNQGSTDTQYF
TRBJ1-6 | TRBV29-1 | NA | TRBD1 | TGCAGCGCCAAACAGGGGGCTGATTCACCCCTCCACTTT | CSAKQGADSPLHF
TRBJ2-7 | TRBV7-2 | NA | TRBD2 | TGTGCCAGCAGCTCCAAGCGGGGGTTCGACGAGCAGTACTTC | CASSSKRGFDEQYF
TRBJ1-5 | TRBV7-2 | NA | TRBD1 | TGTGCCAGCAGCCCGGGACAGGGCGGGAATCAGCCCCAGCATTTT | CASSPGQGGNQPQHF
TRBJ1-2 | TRBV4-3 | few | NA | TGCGCCAGCAGCCAAGGGGGGCCCGCTAACTATGGCTACACCTTC | CASSQGGPANYGYTF
TRBJ1-1 | TRBV12-3/TRBV12-4 | NA | NA | TGTGCCAGCAGTTTCGGGGGGCTCAAAGCTTTCTTT | CASSFGGLKAFF
TRBJ2-3 | TRBV12-3/TRBV12-4 | NA | NA | TGTGCCAGCAGTTCGTCCTTAGATACGCAGTATTTT | CASSSSLDTQYF